The source of this TCR beta chain is a study of T cell responses to AZD1222 COVID-19 vaccine listed by TCRdb under 2021. Turning to the overall study: A total of about 250 trial participants underwent TCR sequencing, of whom about 200 had received two doses of AZD1222 and about 25 had received two doses of the MenACWY control vaccine. Trial participants were enrolled by age into subgroups of 18-55, 56-69 and 70-plus years, and about 150, 27 and 61 TCR-sequenced participants, respectively, were included in these subgroups. Summary of the overall study and its limitations: The vaccine-associated CD4 TCRs covered the entire spike protein, and the dominant responses fell in regions 160-218 and 743-854. Most participants were white British and females outnumbered males, and the authors suggested that clonal diversity may have been underestimated. Spike-specific TCR breadth and depth rose significantly after two AZD1222 doses compared with day 0 and with MenACWY recipients. Epitopes outside the regions mutated in the B.1.351 and B.1.1.7 variants were reportedly recognized by nearly half of the unique spike-specific TCRs. Because no day 14 peak-response samples were available, the repertoires could be characterized only after the peak T cell response. The 56-69-year group was small, and its depth increase did not reach significance, likely because of low power. Conclusions about previously exposed vaccinees were limited because only six or seven AZD1222 recipients were SARS-CoV-2 seropositive at baseline.

This sample's time point label indicates: baseline before first vaccination. The treatment or condition label on this specimen signifies: meningococcal conjugate vaccine given as trial control. Vaccinee samples were obtained from the UK trials COV001 and COV002, which included a single-blind randomized controlled phase 2/3 trial of AZD1222 (ChAdOx1 nCoV-19) in healthy adults. For TCRbeta chain sequencing, PBMC samples were collected from trial participants at day 0 and at day 28 after the second dose. The CDR3 regions of human TCRbeta chains were analyzed by immunosequencing. Per the authors' processing: TCRs in the repertoires were matched against a reference library of SARS-CoV-2-specific TCRs that had been generated with the MIRA antigen-specificity platform. Breadth meant the fraction of unique TCRs that were SARS-CoV-2-associated, whereas depth meant the fraction of total T cells that were SARS-CoV-2-associated. Using the MIRA data, each spike-specific TCR was assigned both to the spike region to which the TCR was reactive and to a CD4 or CD8 class. Log10-transformed breadth and depth values were compared by one-way ANOVA with Sidak's multiple comparisons tests. Held by TCRdb, this immuneACCESS table contains in-frame sequences only and omits some clones. Under half of the omission traces to an unresolved V gene where checked; the cause of the rest is unknown. The V and J calls and clone size come from that table; D and trimming were worked out from the DNA. Counted in this sample were approximately 150,000 clones; 88% of them appeared once. The biggest ten clones account for 3% to 4% of the sample.

Concerning this clone itself: The target of this receptor is not known. Base qualities are not provided; no much larger clone lies one nucleotide away.

CDR1 and CDR2, per the germline V gene, are SQVTM and ANQGSEA. After removal of 7 bases from V and 1 base from J, the junction retains 2 bases not matched to a gene. Reading from cysteine to phenylalanine, the CDR3 counts 15 amino acids. The entry retains the CDR3 DNA only, 45 bases that are in frame from base 1. Material: peripheral blood, obtained on day 0 of MenACWY control vaccination. This chain is built from TRBV29-1 and TRBJ2-6, with 12 junctional bases fitting TRBD1. This sequence was found in an adult in good health. The nucleotides read TGCAGCGCGGGACAGGGGGCTTCTGGGGCCAACGTCCTGACTTTC. The encoded protein is CSAGQGASGANVLTF.